The source of this TCR beta chain is a study of CD8+ T cells in alopecia areata. The overall study: Oral tofacitinib (5 to 10 mg twice daily) was administered to treated patients.

It was cDNA, reverse transcribed from extracted RNA, that served as the sequencing template. Only in-frame clones appear in the TCRdb table, and some are missing; sequencing was by immunoSEQ multiplex PCR. The table lists roughly 140,000 clones, 75% to 85% of them singletons, with 25% in the top ten. General study points: There was only one nonresponder, so it was unclear how baseline CD8+ expansion relates to response.

The CDR3 runs 17 residues. In germline, CDR1 is SGDLS, CDR2 YYNGEE. V dropped 0 bases and J dropped 2; count of bases not matched to a gene: 7. To note about this clone: Antigen: not known.

Treatment: oral pan-JAK inhibitor, 5-10 mg twice daily. This sequence originates from a human donor with alopecia areata. The rearrangement links TRBV9 to TRBJ2-1; TRBD2 agrees at 8 bases. Sequences were derived from CD8+ T cells sorted from blood, sampled at week 4, from a patient treated with tofacitinib. The CDR3 here is CASSVGVRGGPYNEQFF. The DNA of the CDR3 is TGTGCCAGCAGCGTAGGCGTTCGGGGGGGCCCCTACAATGAGCAGTTCTTC.